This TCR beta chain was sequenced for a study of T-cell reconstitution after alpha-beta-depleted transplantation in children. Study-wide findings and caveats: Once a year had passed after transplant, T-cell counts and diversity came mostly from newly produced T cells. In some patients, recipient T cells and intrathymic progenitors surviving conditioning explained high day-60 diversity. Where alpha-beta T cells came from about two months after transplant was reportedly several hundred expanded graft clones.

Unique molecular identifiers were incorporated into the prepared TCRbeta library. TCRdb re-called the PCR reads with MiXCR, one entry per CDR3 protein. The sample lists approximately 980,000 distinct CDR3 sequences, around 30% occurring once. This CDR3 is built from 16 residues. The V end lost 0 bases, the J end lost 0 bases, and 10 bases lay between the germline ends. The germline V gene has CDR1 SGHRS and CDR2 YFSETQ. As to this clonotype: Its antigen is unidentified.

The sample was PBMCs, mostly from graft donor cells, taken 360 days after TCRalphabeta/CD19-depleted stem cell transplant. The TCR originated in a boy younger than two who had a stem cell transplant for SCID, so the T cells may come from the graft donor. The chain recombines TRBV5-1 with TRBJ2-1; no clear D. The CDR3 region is CASSLAIVSSYNEQFF. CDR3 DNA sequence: TGCGCCAGCAGCTTGGCCATCGTAAGCTCCTACAATGAGCAGTTCTTC.